What follows is one TCR beta chain and its context. The antigen is undetermined. Clones were read by immunoSEQ multiplex PCR, and TCRdb kept only the in-frame ones, dropping some. Here the sample spans about 2.3 million clones, approximately 93% being singletons. This record comes from a study of shared clonotypes between healthy human individuals. Study findings and constraints: Larger richness was generally estimated for naive than memory subsets.

Negatively enriched CD4+ T cells were divided by CD45RA into naive and memory. The V gene end was trimmed by 5 bases and the J gene end by 6 bases; junction bases not matched to a gene: 7. CDR1 is SNHLY, CDR2 FYNNEI, per germline. The CDR3 contains 13 residues. The gene calls are TRBV2 and TRBJ2-7; 7 positions agree with TRBD1. This receptor was taken from a man younger than 35 in good health. Some clones in this sample may be carry-over from other donors' samples. Sequenced: naive CD4+ T cells from PBMCs. Subset denoted: CD45RA+ positively selected. This chain's CDR3 is CASSTGQVSEQYF. The CDR3 coding sequence is TGTGCCAGCAGTACTGGACAGGTATCCGAGCAGTACTTC.